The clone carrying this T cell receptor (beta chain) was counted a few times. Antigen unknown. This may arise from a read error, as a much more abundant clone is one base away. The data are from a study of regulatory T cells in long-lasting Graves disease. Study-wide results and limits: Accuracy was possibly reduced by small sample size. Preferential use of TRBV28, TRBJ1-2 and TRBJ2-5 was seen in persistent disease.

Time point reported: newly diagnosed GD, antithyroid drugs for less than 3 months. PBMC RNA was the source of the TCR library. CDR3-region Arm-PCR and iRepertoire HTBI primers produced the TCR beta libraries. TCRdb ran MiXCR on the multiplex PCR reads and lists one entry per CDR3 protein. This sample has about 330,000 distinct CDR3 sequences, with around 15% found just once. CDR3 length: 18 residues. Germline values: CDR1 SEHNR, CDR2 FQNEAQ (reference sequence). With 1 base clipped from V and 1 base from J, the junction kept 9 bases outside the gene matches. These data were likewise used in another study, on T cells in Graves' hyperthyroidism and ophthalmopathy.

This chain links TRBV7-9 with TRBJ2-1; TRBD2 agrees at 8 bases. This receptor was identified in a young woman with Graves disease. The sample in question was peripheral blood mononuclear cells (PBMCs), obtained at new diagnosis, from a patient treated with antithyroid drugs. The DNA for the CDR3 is TGTGCCAGCAGCTTAGTTGTCGGGACTAGTGTTTCCTACAATGAGCAGTTCTTC. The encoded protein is CASSLVVGTSVSYNEQFF.